This T cell receptor (beta chain) was obtained from a study of blood T cell repertoires in COVID-19. The assay was immunoSEQ multiplex PCR, and TCRdb's table has in-frame clones only and misses some. The sample carries some 360,000 clones, roughly nine tenths recorded once. The material sequenced was peripheral blood. This receptor was obtained from a woman aged 60 to 75 with COVID-19, enrolled during active disease.

CDR3 in DNA: TGTGCCAGCTTCCGAGACAGTAATTCACCCCTCCACTTT. This sequence encodes CASFRDSNSPLHF. This sequence joins TRBV28 and TRBJ1-6; possible D gene TRBD1, 5 bases. Germline values: CDR1 MDHEN, CDR2 SYDVKM. V dropped 8 bases and J dropped 6 bases, with 11 bases sitting between them. This CDR3 is built from 13 residues.